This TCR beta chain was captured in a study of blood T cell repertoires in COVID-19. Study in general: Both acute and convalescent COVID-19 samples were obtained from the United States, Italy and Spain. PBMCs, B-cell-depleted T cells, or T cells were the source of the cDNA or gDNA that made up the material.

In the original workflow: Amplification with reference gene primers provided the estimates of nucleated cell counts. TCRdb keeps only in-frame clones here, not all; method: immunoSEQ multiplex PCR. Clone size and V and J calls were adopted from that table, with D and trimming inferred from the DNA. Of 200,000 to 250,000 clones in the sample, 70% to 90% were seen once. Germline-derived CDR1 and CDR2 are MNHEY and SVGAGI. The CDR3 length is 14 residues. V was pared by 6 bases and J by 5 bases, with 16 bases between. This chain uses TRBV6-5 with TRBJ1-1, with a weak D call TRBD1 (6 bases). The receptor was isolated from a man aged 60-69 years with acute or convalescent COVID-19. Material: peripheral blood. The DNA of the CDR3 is TGTGCCAGCAGCACCCCCGGGGGGCGGACTGAAGCTTTCTTT. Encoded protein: CASSTPGGRTEAFF.